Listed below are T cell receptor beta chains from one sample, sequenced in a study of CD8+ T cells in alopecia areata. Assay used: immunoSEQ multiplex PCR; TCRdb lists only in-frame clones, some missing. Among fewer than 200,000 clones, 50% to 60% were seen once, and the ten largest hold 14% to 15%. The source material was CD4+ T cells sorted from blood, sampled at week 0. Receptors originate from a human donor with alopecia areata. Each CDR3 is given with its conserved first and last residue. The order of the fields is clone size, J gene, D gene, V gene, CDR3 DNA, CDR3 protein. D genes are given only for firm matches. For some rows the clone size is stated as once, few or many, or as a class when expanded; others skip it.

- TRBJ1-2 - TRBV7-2 TGTGCCAGCAGCCCTCAGGGACTTCATGGCTACACCTTC CASSPQGLHGYTF
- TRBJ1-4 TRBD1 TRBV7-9 TGTGCCAGCAGACCCACAGGGGGCGATGAAAAACTGTTTTTT CASRPTGGDEKLFF
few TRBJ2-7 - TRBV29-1 TGCAGCGTCCAAGGGCAGGCCTACGAGCAGTACTTC CSVQGQAYEQYF
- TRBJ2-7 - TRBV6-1 TGTGCCAGCAGCCAACAACCATTCTCCTACGAGCAGTACTTC CASSQQPFSYEQYF
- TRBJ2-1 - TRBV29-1 TGCAGCGTTGTTACAGGTTCCTACAATGAGCAGTTCTTC CSVVTGSYNEQFF
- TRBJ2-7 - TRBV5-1 TGCGCCAGCGGGACGGAGGGCTACGAGCAGTACTTC CASGTEGYEQYF
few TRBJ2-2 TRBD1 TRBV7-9 TGTGCCAGCAGCCTCTCCGGGACAGGGAACACCGGGGAGCTGTTTTTT CASSLSGTGNTGELFF
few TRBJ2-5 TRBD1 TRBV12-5 TGTGCTAGTGGGACGCGGACAGGGCCCATCCAAGAGACCCAGTACTTC CASGTRTGPIQETQYF
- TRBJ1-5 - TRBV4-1 TGCGCCAGCAGCCAAGATTGGGATCGCCAGCCCCAGCATTTT CASSQDWDRQPQHF
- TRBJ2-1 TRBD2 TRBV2 TGTGCCAGCAGTGTACGGGGACTAGCGGGGATCAATGAGCAGTTCTTC CASSVRGLAGINEQFF
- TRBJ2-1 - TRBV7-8 TGTGCCTCAGGGCGGAATGAGCAGTTCTTC CASGRNEQFF
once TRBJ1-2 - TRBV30 TGTGCCTGGACAGATCTAGGAGGCTACACCTTC CAWTDLGGYTF
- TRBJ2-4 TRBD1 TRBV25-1 TGTGCCAGCAGAAGGGACAGTGGGAACATTCAGTACTTC CASRRDSGNIQYF
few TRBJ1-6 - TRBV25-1 TGTGCCAGCAGTGAATATTTGACAGAATCTTCACCCCTCCACTTT CASSEYLTESSPLHF
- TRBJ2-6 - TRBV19 TGTGCCAGTAGTATAGATGTGGGCTCTGGGGCCAACGTCCTGACTTTC CASSIDVGSGANVLTF
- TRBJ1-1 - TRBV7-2 TGTGCCAGCAGCTTAAACCCCGGGTCTGAAGCTTTCTTT CASSLNPGSEAFF
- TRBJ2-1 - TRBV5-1 TGCGCCAGCAGCTTAACAGGGAATTCCTACAATGAGCAGTTCTTC CASSLTGNSYNEQFF
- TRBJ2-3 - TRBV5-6 TGTGCCAGCAGCTTTCCGCGCACAGATACGCAGTATTTT CASSFPRTDTQYF
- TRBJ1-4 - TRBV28 TGTGCCAGCAGCCTGTTGAACCCCGGTGAAAAACTGTTTTTT CASSLLNPGEKLFF
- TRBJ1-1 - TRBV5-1 TGCGCCAGCAGCTCTGACCCGGGCATGAACACTGAAGCTTTCTTT CASSSDPGMNTEAFF
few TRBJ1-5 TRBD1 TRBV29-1 TGCAGCGTTGCAGGGGGGATTGGCAATCAGCCCCAGCATTTT CSVAGGIGNQPQHF
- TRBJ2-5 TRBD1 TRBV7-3 TGTGCCAGCAGCTCGGGGACAGGACAAGAGACCCAGTACTTC CASSSGTGQETQYF
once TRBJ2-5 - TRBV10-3 TGTGCCATCGGAGCGGCCGTACCACAAGAGACCCAGTACTTC CAIGAAVPQETQYF
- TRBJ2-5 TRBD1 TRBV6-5 TGTGCCAGCAGACCCGACAGGGTTCAAGAGACCCAGTACTTC CASRPDRVQETQYF
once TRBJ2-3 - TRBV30 TGTGCCTGGAGTCGTGGGGGCACAGATACGCAGTATTTT CAWSRGGTDTQYF
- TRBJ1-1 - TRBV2 TGTGCCAGCAGTGGCTCCGGGAACACTGAAGCTTTCTTT CASSGSGNTEAFF
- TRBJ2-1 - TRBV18 TGTGCCAGCTCACTCGACAGAGCTTCCTACAATGAGCAGTTCTTC CASSLDRASYNEQFF